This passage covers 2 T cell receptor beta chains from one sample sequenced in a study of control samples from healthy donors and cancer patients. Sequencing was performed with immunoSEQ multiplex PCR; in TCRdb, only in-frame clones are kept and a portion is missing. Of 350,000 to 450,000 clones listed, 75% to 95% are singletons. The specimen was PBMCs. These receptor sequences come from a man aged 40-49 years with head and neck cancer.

CDR3 amino acids: CASSPGRGAGKFYGYTF. The CDR3 coding sequence is TGTGCCAGCAGCCCTGGACGCGGAGCAGGGAAATTCTATGGCTACACCTTC. The chain uses TRBV5-6 and TRBJ1-2; tentative D call: TRBD1 (5 bases). V was clipped by 4 bases and J by 4 bases, with 23 bases between them. Per germline, CDR1 SGHDT and CDR2 YYEEEE. CDR3 length: 17 amino acids.

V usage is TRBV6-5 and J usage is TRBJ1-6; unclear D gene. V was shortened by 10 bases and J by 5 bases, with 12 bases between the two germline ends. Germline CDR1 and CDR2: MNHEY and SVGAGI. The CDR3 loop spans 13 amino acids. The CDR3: CATLPGDNSPLHF. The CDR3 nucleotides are TGTGCCACCTTACCGGGAGATAATTCACCCCTCCACTTT.